The 20 T cell receptor beta chains below were found in one sample sequenced in a study of cytomegalovirus exposure and HLA in healthy donors. Primers: 60 Vbeta forward and 13 Jbeta reverse. Some clones are missing from TCRdb's copy, which holds only in-frame ones; the method was immunoSEQ multiplex PCR. This table has tens of thousands of clones, 55% to 80% appearing once. Sequencing was done on a sample of PBMCs. Receptor source: a man in his forties in good health and CMV-seropositive.

The gene calls are TRBV19 and TRBJ2-7; 7 nucleotides align to TRBD1. The CDR3 consists of 15 residues. Losses at the gene ends were 6 bases for V and 4 bases for J; bases not matched to a gene: 12. Germline assignment: CDR1 LNHDA and CDR2 SQIVND (reference sequence). CDR3 sequence: CASSHVTGKGYEQYF. CDR3 sequence (DNA): TGTGCCAGTAGCCACGTGACAGGGAAAGGATACGAGCAGTACTTC.

The chain joins TRBV14 to TRBJ2-1; D possibly corresponds to TRBD2 (7 bases). The V end lost 2 bases, the J end lost 7 bases, and 15 bases lay between the germline ends. CDR1 is SGHDN and CDR2 is FVKESK in the germline V gene. CDR3 size: 15 residues. The CDR3 spells CASSQPGGFLNEQFF. CDR3 nucleotides: TGTGCCAGCAGCCAACCGGGGGGCTTTTTGAATGAGCAGTTCTTC.

The rearrangement uses TRBV10-3 and TRBJ2-7; 13 bases are a match to TRBD2. The V gene end was trimmed by 6 bases and the J gene end by 5 bases; junction bases not matched to a gene: 7. CDR1 and CDR2 (germline): ENHRY, SYGVKD. This CDR3 contains 15 residues. The CDR3 coding sequence is TGTGCCATCAGAGATACTAGCGGGGGGGCGGACGAGCAGTACTTC. This translates into CAIRDTSGGADEQYF.

V is TRBV27 and J is TRBJ2-7, with TRBD2 matching 11 bases. Germline trimming cut 3 bases from V and 4 bases from J; bases unmatched to any gene: 8. Germline CDR1 reads MNHEY; CDR2 reads SMNVEV (reference sequence). This CDR3 spans 16 amino acids. CDR3 loop: CASSLAGTSGRYEQYF. In DNA form, the CDR3 reads TGTGCCAGCAGTTTGGCCGGGACTAGCGGCCGATACGAGCAGTACTTC.

The gene calls are TRBV19 and TRBJ2-1; 10 positions match TRBD2. This CDR3 is 16 amino acids long. After removal of 2 bases from V and 8 bases from J, the junction contained 9 bases not matched to a gene. Germline V gives CDR1 LNHDA, CDR2 SQIVND (reference sequence). The CDR3 region is CASSISSSGGAYEQFF. DNA of the CDR3: TGTGCCAGTAGTATATCTTCGAGCGGGGGGGCCTATGAGCAGTTCTTC.

This clone was found a few times. The gene calls are TRBV19 and TRBJ2-3; 8 positions agree with TRBD2. The CDR3 runs to 17 residues. J lost 1 base, V lost 2 bases, and 8 bases had no gene match. Germline CDR1 is LNHDA and CDR2 is SQIVND (reference sequence). The CDR3: CASSIRGTSGGTDTQYF. CDR3 nucleotide sequence: TGTGCCAGTAGTATACGGGGCACTAGCGGAGGCACAGATACGCAGTATTTT.

This chain links TRBV7-9 with TRBJ1-1; 8 bases match TRBD1. V lost 4 bases, J lost 4 bases, and 5 bases stayed unmatched. This CDR3 region has 14 residues. Germline V gene data show CDR1 as SEHNR and CDR2 as FQNEAQ (reference sequence). The CDR3: CASSSDREVTEAFF. The CDR3 DNA reads as TGTGCCAGCAGCTCGGACAGGGAGGTCACTGAAGCTTTCTTT. The full variable domain, with the rest looked up from reference TRBV7-9 and TRBJ1-1, is DTGVSQNPRHKITKRGQNVTFRCDPISEHNRLYWYRQTLGQGPEFLTYFQNEAQLEKSRLLSDRFSAERPKGSFSTLEIQRTEQGDSAMYLCASSSDREVTEAFFGQGTRLTVV.

This clone was seen just once. The CDR3 DNA sequence: TGTGCCAGCAGCCAAGATGGTGCAGGGGCCACTGAAGCTTTCTTT. This sequence encodes CASSQDGAGATEAFF. This chain joins TRBV14 and TRBJ1-1; D possibly corresponds to TRBD1 (6 bases). The CDR3 has 15 amino acids. Germline-derived CDR1 and CDR2 are SGHDN and FVKESK. With 0 bases removed from V and 4 bases from J, the gap between germline ends came to 12 bases.

The CDR3 is CASSPPGTENTGELFF. The CDR3 coding sequence is TGTGCCAGCTCACCACCCGGGACAGAAAACACCGGGGAGCTGTTTTTT. The rearrangement uses TRBV18 and TRBJ2-2, with 7 bases that match TRBD1. CDR3 length equals 16 residues. Germline V gene sequence: CDR1 KGHSH, CDR2 LQKENI. V shed 0 bases and J 2 bases; nucleotides not matched to a gene: 3.

This sequence joins TRBV2 and TRBJ1-5; D perhaps matches TRBD1 (5 bases). The V end was cut by 6 bases, the J end by 6 bases, with 15 bases between. Germline values: CDR1 SNHLY, CDR2 FYNNEI. This CDR3 is 14 amino acids long. CDR3 sequence: CASSPGGGSQPQHF. For the CDR3, the DNA is TGTGCCAGCAGCCCGGGGGGGGGTAGTCAGCCCCAGCATTTT.

This clone was seen only a few times. The J gene is TRBJ2-5, the V gene TRBV6-1; 8 nucleotides match TRBD1. The J call may be mistaken, given a closer DNA end match to TRBJ2-7. The CDR3 extends over 14 amino acids. Germline values: CDR1 MNHNS, CDR2 SASEGT. CDR3 bases: TGTGCCAGCACCGAAGGGACAGGACCCTACGAGCAGTACTTC. Translated, it gives CASTEGTGPYEQYF.

The rearrangement joins TRBV6-1 to TRBJ2-7; 9 nucleotides line up with TRBD1. Germline CDR1 MNHNS, CDR2 SASEGT. J gave up 3 bases and V 6 bases, and 3 bases lay outside the gene matches. The CDR3 has 13 residues. CDR3 in DNA: TGTGCCAGCAGCCCGACAGGGGGCTACGAGCAGTACTTC. This codes for CASSPTGGYEQYF.

J is TRBJ2-1 and V is TRBV11-3; 9 bases map to TRBD2. Trimming cost V 3 bases and J 6 bases; bases outside gene matches: 9. The CDR3 covers 16 residues. In germline, CDR1 is SGHNT, CDR2 YENEEA. The CDR3 nucleotides are TGTGCCAGCAGCTTTACAGCGGGAGGTAGCTCCAATGAGCAGTTCTTC. Translating gives CASSFTAGGSSNEQFF.

V usage is TRBV2 and J usage is TRBJ2-5, with 7 bases aligning to TRBD1. From germline, CDR1 is SNHLY and CDR2 FYNNEI. The ends lost 1 base at V and 4 bases at J; junction bases unmatched: 6. The CDR3 totals 15 residues. The chain's CDR3 is CASSEEGAQGETQYF. The CDR3 nucleotides read TGTGCCAGCAGTGAAGAGGGGGCGCAAGGAGAGACCCAGTACTTC.

J is TRBJ1-4 and V is TRBV6-6; D may be TRBD1 (6 bases). Looked up from germline, CDR1 is MNHNY and CDR2 is SVGAGI (reference sequence). CDR3 length equals 15 residues. Trimming took off 0 bases at V and 7 bases at J, with 12 bases between the two ends. The DNA for the CDR3 is TGTGCCAGCAGTTACTCGGGAAGGGGGACTGAAAAACTGTTTTTT. Encoded protein: CASSYSGRGTEKLFF.

The chain links TRBV9 to TRBJ1-2; D not resolved. Per the germline V gene, CDR1 is SGDLS and CDR2 is YYNGEE. The CDR3 is made up of 15 amino acids. The germline V and J ends were trimmed by 4 bases and 1 base, with 14 bases remaining between them. In nucleotides, the CDR3 is TGTGCCAGCAGCCTGAGAGAGTCCCTTAACTATGGCTACACCTTC. It is translated as CASSLRESLNYGYTF.

The rearrangement links TRBV5-6 to TRBJ1-1, with D unclear. This CDR3 region has 12 residues. CDR1 is SGHDT, CDR2 YYEEEE, per germline. The ends were cut back, 0 bases at V and 7 bases at J, with 7 bases in the middle. The CDR3, as DNA: TGTGCCAGCAGCTTGGCGCAGTTTGAAGCTTTCTTT. The encoded protein is CASSLAQFEAFF.

The CDR3 nucleotides are TGTGCCAGCAGCCTAACAGTAAACACTGAAGCTTTCTTT. Residues: CASSLTVNTEAFF. The gene calls are TRBV7-9 and TRBJ1-1; D not certain. This CDR3 has 13 residues. CDR1 SEHNR and CDR2 FQNEAQ come from the germline V gene (reference sequence). The V end lost 5 bases, the J end lost 2 bases, and 9 bases lay between the germline ends.

CDR3 coding DNA: TGTGCCAGCAGCCGGGCGACAGGGGACACTGAAGCTTTCTTT. Translation gives CASSRATGDTEAFF. The genes are TRBV6-5 and TRBJ1-1; TRBD1 agrees at 8 bases. CDR1 is MNHEY, CDR2 SVGAGI, per germline. The CDR3 contains 14 residues. Germline trimming cut 6 bases from V and 3 bases from J; bases unmatched to any gene: 6.

This clone has only one observation. The chain joins TRBV27 to TRBJ2-4; TRBD1 matches 7 bases. This CDR3 comprises 16 residues. The germline gives CDR1 MNHEY, CDR2 SMNVEV (reference sequence). Trimming at V came to 6 bases and at J to 0 bases, leaving 8 bases not matched to a gene. The CDR3 coding sequence is TGTGCCAGCAGCTCCGGACAGGACCTAGCCAAAAACATTCAGTACTTC. It encodes CASSSGQDLAKNIQYF.